The TCR beta chain described here comes from a study of shared clonotypes between healthy human individuals. Measured with immunoSEQ multiplex PCR; TCRdb has only the in-frame clones, and not every one. The table includes 2 million to 2.5 million clones, 90% to 95% detected once. Donors were healthy HIV-negative adults without recent acute infections or vaccinations. This TCR derives from a man in his late teens or twenties in good health. Some clones in this sample may be carry-over from other donors' samples. Specimen: naive CD4+ T cells from PBMCs. Subset noted: CD45RA+ positively selected.

The CDR3 loop reads CAAGRGTYEQYF. For the CDR3, the DNA is TGTGCGGCGGGCCGGGGGACCTACGAGCAGTACTTC. The rearrangement joins TRBV7-9 to TRBJ2-7; TRBD2 is a possible D gene (6 bases). From germline, CDR1 is SEHNR and CDR2 FQNEAQ (reference sequence). This CDR3 has 12 amino acids.